One T cell receptor (beta chain) is described in this entry. What it recognizes is unknown. One end of the junction fails to match germline, which may point to a read error. These data originate in a study of post-analysis software for immune sequencing data. Regarding the study as a whole: Five TRBV segments were more frequent in patients than controls; TRBV5-6, TRBV5-1 and TRBV20-1 belonged to this group.

The CDR3 runs 14 residues. CDR1 is MNHEY and CDR2 is SVGAGI in the germline V gene. Unique molecular identifiers had been added to the TCR beta cDNA libraries. TCRdb passed the PCR reads through MiXCR, listing each CDR3 protein once. This table holds 700,000 to 800,000 distinct CDR3 sequences, 30% found once. The TCR was taken from a girl aged 10-17 years with multiple sclerosis. Sequencing was performed on blood. The chain is built from TRBV6-5 and TRBJ1-2; TRBD1 matches 7 bases. This CDR3 reads CASSYGGGLDGYTF. CDR3 nucleotides: TGTGCCAGCAGTTACGGAGGGGGCTTGGATGGTTACACCTTC.